This entry lists 23 T cell receptor beta chains sequenced from one sample in a study of blood T cells in healthy people across ages. With a J-beta primer mix and a sample-barcoded 5' primer, a second PCR ran about 7 to 12 cycles. TCRdb re-derived calls from the 5' RACE reads in MiXCR, one entry per CDR3 protein. This table holds 1,800,000 or so distinct CDR3 sequences, more than 35% found once. The sequencing input was blood. Receptor source: a human donor in good health.

This clonotype was counted a few times. The V call is TRBV7-8, the J call TRBJ2-7; 7 nucleotides agree with TRBD2. The J call may be incorrect, as the DNA end agrees better with TRBJ2-5. The CDR3 length is 13 residues. The germline CDR1 and CDR2 sequences are SGHVS and FQNEAQ. CDR3 in amino acids: CASSSGRGGTQYF. CDR3 nucleotides: TGTGCCAGCAGCTCTGGGAGGGGCGGGACCCAGTACTTC.

In its sample, this clonotype was seen a few times. The chain is built from TRBV11-2 and TRBJ1-6; no definite D call. In germline, CDR1 is SGHAT, CDR2 FQNNGV. Trimming removed 5 bases from V and 0 bases from J, with 11 bases in between. CDR3 length: 16 amino acids. In DNA, the CDR3 is TGTGCCAGCAGCAAAGAACATAGCTCCTATAATTCACCCCTCCACTTT. Translating gives CASSKEHSSYNSPLHF.

This clonotype has more than one count but fewer than ten. This sequence joins TRBV3-1 and TRBJ1-1; D unresolved. The germline gives CDR1 LGHDT, CDR2 YNNKEL (reference sequence). Between the trimmed V and J ends, which lost 4 bases and 4 bases, there was a span of 10 bases. This CDR3 comprises 13 residues. CDR3 coding DNA: TGTGCCAGCAGCCTAGACCCCCTCACTGAAGCTTTCTTT. Translation: CASSLDPLTEAFF.

The chain uses TRBV10-3 and TRBJ2-1, with TRBD2 matching over 11 bases. Germline V lookup: CDR1 ENHRY, CDR2 SYGVKD. The CDR3 spans 17 residues. After removal of 4 bases from V and 0 bases from J, the junction contained 5 bases not matched to a gene. The CDR3 reads CAISGLAGGPSYNEQFF. For the CDR3, the DNA is TGTGCCATCAGTGGGCTAGCGGGGGGCCCCTCCTACAATGAGCAGTTCTTC.

This clonotype came up a few times. The CDR3 nucleotides read TGTGCCAGCAGAAGGGACACCCCACCCCAGCATTTT. It encodes CASRRDTPPQHF. The rearrangement links TRBV12-3 or TRBV12-4 to TRBJ1-5, with a tentative D call TRBD1 (6 bases). V was shortened by 6 bases and J by 10 bases, with 13 bases between the two germline ends. There are 12 residues in the CDR3.

This chain uses TRBV10-3 with TRBJ1-6; D possibly corresponds to TRBD1 (6 bases). The CDR3 contains 14 residues. V gave up 6 bases and J gave up 10 bases, with 16 bases separating them. Germline-derived CDR1 and CDR2 are ENHRY and SYGVKD. The CDR3 DNA reads as TGTGCCATCAGGGGCGGGGGGGCAGACTCACCCCTCCACTTT. It yields the protein CAIRGGGADSPLHF.

In this sample, this clonotype turned up a few times. V usage is TRBV7-2 and J usage is TRBJ2-5, with TRBD2 as a possible D gene (6 bases). V was cut by 5 bases and J by 2 bases, with 21 bases left in between. Germline values: CDR1 SGHTA, CDR2 FQGNSA. There are 17 residues in the CDR3. The CDR3 DNA sequence: TGTGCCAGCAGCCTAGGGGCGTTTGGTGGGGGGCAAGAGACCCAGTACTTC. It yields the protein CASSLGAFGGGQETQYF.

The chain carries TRBV18 and TRBJ1-1; TRBD1 might be the D (5 bases). V lost 4 bases, J lost 0 bases, and 12 bases lay in between. CDR3 length: 15 amino acids. Germline V gene data show CDR1 as KGHSH and CDR2 as LQKENI. The CDR3 loop is CASSRGAGMNTEAFF. The CDR3 nucleotides read TGTGCCAGCTCACGCGGGGCAGGGATGAACACTGAAGCTTTCTTT.

The chain recombines TRBV7-2 with TRBJ2-3; no definite D call. Between the trimmed V and J ends, which lost 5 bases and 3 bases, there was a span of 12 bases. Germline values: CDR1 SGHTA, CDR2 FQGNSA. The CDR3 extends over 14 amino acids. This CDR3 is CASSQILQTDTQYF. The CDR3 region has the DNA TGTGCCAGCAGCCAGATCCTCCAAACAGATACGCAGTATTTT.

Only one count was recorded for this clonotype. Sequence at one end of the junction differs from germline and may be a read error. This rearrangement joins TRBV14 to TRBJ2-5, with D hard to call. CDR3 length: 14 residues. From germline, CDR1 is SGHDN and CDR2 FVKESK. CDR3 protein: CASNQLSLGETQYF. CDR3 DNA: TGTGCCAGCAACCAACTGAGCTTAGGAGAGACCCAGTACTTC.

The chain couples TRBV15 to TRBJ1-1; D might be TRBD1 (6 bases). The V gene lost 5 bases and the J gene lost 8 bases, with 15 bases spanning the gap. The CDR3 extends over 13 amino acids. Germline assignment: CDR1 LNHNV and CDR2 YYDKDF (reference sequence). The CDR3 DNA reads TGTGCCACCAGCCCCTCGGGACAAAGGGAAGCTTTCTTT. Protein: CATSPSGQREAFF. Looking up the rest from reference TRBV15 and TRBJ1-1 gives the full variable domain: DAMVIQNPRYQVTQFGKPVTLSCSQTLNHNVMYWYQQKSSQAPKLLFHYYDKDFNNEADTPDNFQSRRPNTSFCFLDIRSPGLGDTAMYLCATSPSGQREAFFGQGTRLTVV.

This chain uses TRBV20-1 with TRBJ2-5; 15 nucleotides match TRBD2. V was clipped by 6 bases and J by 2 bases; unmatched bases: 4. CDR3 length: 15 residues. Per the germline V gene, CDR1 is DFQATT and CDR2 is SNEGSKA (reference sequence). The DNA of the CDR3 is TGCAGTGCCGGACTAGCGGGGGGGTTACAAGAGACCCAGTACTTC. This sequence encodes CSAGLAGGLQETQYF.

In this sample, this clonotype turned up a few times. The V call is TRBV6-5, the J call TRBJ2-7, with D possibly TRBD2 on 6 matching bases. The CDR3 runs to 14 residues. Deletions cut 6 bases from V and 3 bases from J, with 15 bases between. The V gene's germline CDR1 is MNHEY and CDR2 SVGAGI. The CDR3 region has the DNA TGTGCCAGCAGCCCGGGACTTCCTATCTACGAGCAGTACTTC. Encoded protein: CASSPGLPIYEQYF.

This clonotype was detected a few times. The chain couples TRBV3-1 to TRBJ1-2; D is perhaps TRBD1 (6 bases). Trimming took off 3 bases at V and 5 bases at J, with 16 bases between the two ends. CDR1 and CDR2 from the germline V gene are LGHDT and YNNKEL (reference sequence). CDR3 size: 15 residues. CDR3 DNA sequence: TGTGCCAGCAGCCACGCGGATTCAGGGGTGTATGGCTACACCTTC. Protein sequence: CASSHADSGVYGYTF.

This clonotype was counted many times. This rearrangement joins TRBV5-1 to TRBJ2-3; tentative D call: TRBD2 (6 bases). The CDR3 has 15 residues. Trimming removed 4 bases at V and 0 bases at J, with 12 bases between. Germline assignment: CDR1 SGHRS and CDR2 YFSETQ. CDR3: CASSQERASTDTQYF. In nucleotides, the CDR3 is TGCGCCAGCAGCCAGGAGCGGGCGAGCACAGATACGCAGTATTTT.

The chain uses TRBV9 and TRBJ1-1; D is undetermined. Germline assignment: CDR1 SGDLS and CDR2 YYNGEE. V dropped 1 base and J dropped 3 bases, with 7 bases sitting between them. The CDR3 runs to 13 residues. CDR3 in amino acids: CASSVPPHTEAFF. The CDR3 nucleotides read TGTGCCAGCAGCGTACCCCCTCACACTGAAGCTTTCTTT.

The genes are TRBV10-3 and TRBJ2-1; perhaps TRBD1 as D (5 bases). V shed 10 bases and J shed 8 bases, with 12 bases lying between them. CDR3 size: 11 residues. Germline V gives CDR1 ENHRY, CDR2 SYGVKD. The CDR3 DNA reads as TGTGCCAGCAGGGATTCGGATGAGCAGTTCTTC. The encoded protein is CASRDSDEQFF.

V and J are TRBV28 and TRBJ1-6; TRBD1 aligns across 7 bases. The CDR3 consists of 14 residues. The germline V gene encodes CDR1 MDHEN and CDR2 SYDVKM. Unmatched junction bases numbered 4, after V lost 3 bases and J lost 8 bases. The CDR3 DNA sequence: TGTGCCAGCAGTTTTAAGGGGGCATATTCACCCCTCCACTTT. Amino acid sequence: CASSFKGAYSPLHF.

The chain couples TRBV3-1 to TRBJ1-2; the D is unclear. The V gene lost 1 base and the J gene lost 2 bases, with 14 bases spanning the gap. Germline V gives CDR1 LGHDT, CDR2 YNNKEL (reference sequence). CDR3 length: 16 residues. The CDR3 DNA reads as TGTGCCAGCAGCCAAGCGGCCACCGGGAAAAACTATGGCTACACCTTC. This encodes CASSQAATGKNYGYTF. Complete variable domain (other parts from reference TRBV3-1 and TRBJ1-2): DTAVSQTPKYLVTQMGNDKSIKCEQNLGHDTMYWYKQDSKKFLKIMFSYNNKELIINETVPNRFSPKSPDKAHLNLHINSLELGDSAVYFCASSQAATGKNYGYTFGSGTRLTVV.

The J gene is TRBJ1-1, the V gene TRBV14, with D possibly TRBD1 on 5 matching bases. Trimming stripped 3 bases from V and 3 bases from J, with 11 bases between. The length of the CDR3 is 14 residues. Germline CDR1 SGHDN, CDR2 FVKESK. The CDR3 here is CASSHGARDTEAFF. The CDR3 coding sequence is TGTGCCAGCAGCCACGGGGCTCGGGACACTGAAGCTTTCTTT.

This clonotype was detected a few times. V is TRBV28 and J is TRBJ1-2, with D maybe TRBD1 (6 bases). Trimming cost V 6 bases and J 7 bases, with 18 bases left between them. CDR3 size: 14 residues. Germline V CDR1 and CDR2: MDHEN, SYDVKM. In DNA, the CDR3 is TGTGCCAGCAGCTACCTCGACAGGTTAGGTGGCTACACCTTC. Its protein is CASSYLDRLGGYTF.

The chain combines TRBV10-3 with TRBJ1-4; 7 nucleotides match TRBD1. V lost 6 bases, J lost 6 bases, and 4 bases stayed unmatched. The germline V gene has CDR1 ENHRY and CDR2 SYGVKD. This CDR3 is built from 13 residues. CDR3 in amino acids: CAIRTGYDEKLFF. The CDR3 DNA reads TGTGCCATCAGGACAGGGTACGATGAAAAACTGTTTTTT.

The table lists this clonotype with a few counts. The rearrangement links TRBV6-1 to TRBJ1-5, with D hard to call. The CDR3 loop spans 12 amino acids. V shed 8 bases and J shed 4 bases, with 9 bases lying between them. Germline lookup yields CDR1 MNHNS and CDR2 SASEGT. The CDR3 spells CASRKGNQPQHF. In DNA form, the CDR3 reads TGTGCCAGCCGGAAGGGTAATCAGCCCCAGCATTTT.